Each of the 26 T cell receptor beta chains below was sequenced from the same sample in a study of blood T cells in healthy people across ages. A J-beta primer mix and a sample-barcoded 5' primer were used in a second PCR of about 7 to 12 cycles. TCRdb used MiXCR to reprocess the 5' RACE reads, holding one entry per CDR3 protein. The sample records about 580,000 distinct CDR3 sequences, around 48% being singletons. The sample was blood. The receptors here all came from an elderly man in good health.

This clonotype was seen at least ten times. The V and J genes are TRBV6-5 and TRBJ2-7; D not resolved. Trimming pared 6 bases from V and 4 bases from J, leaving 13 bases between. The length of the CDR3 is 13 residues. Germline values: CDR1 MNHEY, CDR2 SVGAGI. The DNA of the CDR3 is TGTGCCAGCAGCCGTACTCCCGAATACGAGCAGTACTTC. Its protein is CASSRTPEYEQYF.

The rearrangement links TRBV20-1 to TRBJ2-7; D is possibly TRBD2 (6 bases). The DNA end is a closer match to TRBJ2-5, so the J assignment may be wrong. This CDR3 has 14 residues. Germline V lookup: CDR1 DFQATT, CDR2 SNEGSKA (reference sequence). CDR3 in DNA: TGCAGTGCTAGCGGCGGGGAACTACAAGAGACCCAGTACTTC. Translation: CSASGGELQETQYF.

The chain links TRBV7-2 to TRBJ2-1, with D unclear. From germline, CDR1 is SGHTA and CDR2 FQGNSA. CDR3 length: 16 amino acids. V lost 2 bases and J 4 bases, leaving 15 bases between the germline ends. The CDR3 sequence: CASSLPRLPTYNEQFF. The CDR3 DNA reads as TGTGCCAGCAGCTTACCTCGGCTACCAACTTACAATGAGCAGTTCTTC.

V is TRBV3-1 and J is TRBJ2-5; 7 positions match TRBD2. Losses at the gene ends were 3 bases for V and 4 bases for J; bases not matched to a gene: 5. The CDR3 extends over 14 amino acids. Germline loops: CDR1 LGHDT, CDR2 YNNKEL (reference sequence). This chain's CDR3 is CASSQVVAGETQYF. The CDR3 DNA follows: TGTGCCAGCAGCCAGGTCGTAGCGGGAGAGACCCAGTACTTC.

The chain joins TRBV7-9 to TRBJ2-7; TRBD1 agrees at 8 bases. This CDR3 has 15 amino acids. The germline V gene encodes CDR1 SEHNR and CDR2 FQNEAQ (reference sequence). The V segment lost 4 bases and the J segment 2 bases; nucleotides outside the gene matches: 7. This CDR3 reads CASSSPGQATYEQYF. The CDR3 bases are TGTGCCAGCAGCTCCCCGGGACAGGCAACCTACGAGCAGTACTTC. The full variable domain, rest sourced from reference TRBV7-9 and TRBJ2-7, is DTGVSQNPRHKITKRGQNVTFRCDPISEHNRLYWYRQTLGQGPEFLTYFQNEAQLEKSRLLSDRFSAERPKGSFSTLEIQRTEQGDSAMYLCASSSPGQATYEQYFGPGTRLTVT.

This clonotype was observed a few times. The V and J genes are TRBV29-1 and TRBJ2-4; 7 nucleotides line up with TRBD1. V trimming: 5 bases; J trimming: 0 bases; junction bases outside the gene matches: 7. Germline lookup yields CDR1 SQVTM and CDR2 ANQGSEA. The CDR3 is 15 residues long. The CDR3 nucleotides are TGCAGCGTTTTTGGACAGGACCTAGCCAAAAACATTCAGTACTTC. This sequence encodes CSVFGQDLAKNIQYF.

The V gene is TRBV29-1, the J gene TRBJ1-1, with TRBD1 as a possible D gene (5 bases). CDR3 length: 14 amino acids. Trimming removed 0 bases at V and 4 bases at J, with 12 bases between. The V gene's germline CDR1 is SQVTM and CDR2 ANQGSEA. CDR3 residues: CSVEDPPRGTEAFF. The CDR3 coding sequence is TGCAGCGTTGAAGATCCACCGAGGGGCACTGAAGCTTTCTTT.

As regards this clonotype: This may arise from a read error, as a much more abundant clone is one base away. In DNA, the CDR3 is TGTGCCAGCAGCGTATCACAGGCGTACAATGAGCAGTTCTTC. Protein: CASSVSQAYNEQFF. The chain carries TRBV7-9 and TRBJ2-1, with D possibly TRBD1 on 5 matching bases. Germline V gene data show CDR1 as SEHNR and CDR2 as FQNEAQ (reference sequence). The CDR3 is 14 amino acids. V shed 5 bases and J shed 4 bases, with 12 bases lying between them.

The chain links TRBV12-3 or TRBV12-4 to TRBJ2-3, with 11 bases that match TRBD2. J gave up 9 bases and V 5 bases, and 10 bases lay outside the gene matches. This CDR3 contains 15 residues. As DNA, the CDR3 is TGTGCCAGCAGTCTACTAGCGGGGGATAGGGAGACGCAGTATTTT. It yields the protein CASSLLAGDRETQYF.

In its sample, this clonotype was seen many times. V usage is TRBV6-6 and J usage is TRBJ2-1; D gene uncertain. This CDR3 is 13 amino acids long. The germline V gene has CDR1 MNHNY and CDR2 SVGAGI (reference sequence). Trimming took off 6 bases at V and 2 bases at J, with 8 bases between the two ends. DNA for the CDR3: TGTGCCAGCAGGCCAGGAACCTACAATGAGCAGTTCTTC. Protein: CASRPGTYNEQFF.

The CDR3 loop reads CSGTGKDYNEQFF. CDR3 coding DNA: TGCAGTGGGACAGGGAAGGACTACAATGAGCAGTTCTTC. The chain joins TRBV20-1 to TRBJ2-1; 8 nucleotides line up with TRBD1. CDR1 DFQATT and CDR2 SNEGSKA come from the germline V gene (reference sequence). After removal of 7 bases from V and 3 bases from J, the junction contained 5 bases not matched to a gene. The CDR3 has 13 amino acids.

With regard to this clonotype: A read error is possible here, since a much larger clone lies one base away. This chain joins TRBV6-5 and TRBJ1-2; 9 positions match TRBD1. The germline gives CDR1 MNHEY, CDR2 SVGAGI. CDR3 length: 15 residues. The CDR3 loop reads CAGSYRTGALYGYTF. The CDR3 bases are TGTGCCGGCAGCTATAGGACAGGGGCCCTCTATGGCTACACCTTC.

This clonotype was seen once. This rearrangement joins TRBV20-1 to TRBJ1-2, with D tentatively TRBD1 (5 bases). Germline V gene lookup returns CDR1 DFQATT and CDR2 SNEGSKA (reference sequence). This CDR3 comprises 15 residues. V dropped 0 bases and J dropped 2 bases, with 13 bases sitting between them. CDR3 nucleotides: TGCAGTGCTAGAGAGCCCGGGAGGGGCAACTATGGCTACACCTTC. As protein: CSAREPGRGNYGYTF.

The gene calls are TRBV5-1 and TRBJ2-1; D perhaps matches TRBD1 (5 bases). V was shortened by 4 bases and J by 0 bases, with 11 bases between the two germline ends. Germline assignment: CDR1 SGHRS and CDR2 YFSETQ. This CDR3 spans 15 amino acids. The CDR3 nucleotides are TGCGCCAGCAGCCTGACAGTGAGCTCCTACAATGAGCAGTTCTTC. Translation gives CASSLTVSSYNEQFF.

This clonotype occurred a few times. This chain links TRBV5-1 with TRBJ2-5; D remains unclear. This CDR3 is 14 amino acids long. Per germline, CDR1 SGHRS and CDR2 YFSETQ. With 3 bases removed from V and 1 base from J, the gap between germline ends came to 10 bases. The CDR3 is CASSSLESQETQYF. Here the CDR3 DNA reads TGCGCCAGCAGCTCCTTGGAGAGCCAAGAGACCCAGTACTTC.

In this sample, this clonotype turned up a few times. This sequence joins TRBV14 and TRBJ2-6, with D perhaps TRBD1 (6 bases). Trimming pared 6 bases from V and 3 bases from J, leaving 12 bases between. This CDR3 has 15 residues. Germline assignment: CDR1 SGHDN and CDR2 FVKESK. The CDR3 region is CASRPQGNGANVLTF. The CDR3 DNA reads TGTGCCAGCAGGCCACAGGGAAATGGGGCCAACGTCCTGACTTTC.

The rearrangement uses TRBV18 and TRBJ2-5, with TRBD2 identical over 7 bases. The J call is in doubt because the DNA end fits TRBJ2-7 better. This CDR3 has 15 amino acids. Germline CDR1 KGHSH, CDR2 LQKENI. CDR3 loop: CASSPQQGGMGEQYF. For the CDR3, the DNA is TGTGCCAGCTCACCACAGCAGGGAGGGATGGGCGAGCAGTACTTC.

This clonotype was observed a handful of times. The CDR3 DNA is TGTGCCAGCAGCGTCGGGGCCGAGCAGTTCTTC. It encodes CASSVGAEQFF. J is TRBJ2-1 and V is TRBV9, with D possibly called TRBD1 or TRBD2 (5 bases each). The germline V gene has CDR1 SGDLS and CDR2 YYNGEE. This CDR3 spans 11 amino acids. The V end lost 2 bases, the J end lost 10 bases, and 7 bases lay between the germline ends.

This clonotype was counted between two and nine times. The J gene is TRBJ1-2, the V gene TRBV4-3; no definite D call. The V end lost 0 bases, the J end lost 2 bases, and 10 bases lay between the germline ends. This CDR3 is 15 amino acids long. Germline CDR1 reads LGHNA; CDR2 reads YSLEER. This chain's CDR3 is CASSQDPDGNYGYTF. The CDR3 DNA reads TGCGCCAGCAGCCAAGATCCCGACGGAAACTATGGCTACACCTTC.

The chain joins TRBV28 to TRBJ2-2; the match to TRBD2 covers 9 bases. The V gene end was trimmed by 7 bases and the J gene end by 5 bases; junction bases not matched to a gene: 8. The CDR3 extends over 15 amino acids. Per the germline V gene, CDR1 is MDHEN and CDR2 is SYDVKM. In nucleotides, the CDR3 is TGTGCCAGCATCCTAGGCGGGAGGGTGACCGGGGAGCTGTTTTTT. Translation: CASILGGRVTGELFF. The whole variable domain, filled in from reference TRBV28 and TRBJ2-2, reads DVKVTQSSRYLVKRTGEKVFLECVQDMDHENMFWYRQDPGLGLRLIYFSYDVKMKEKGDIPEGYSVSREKKERFSLILESASTNQTSMYLCASILGGRVTGELFFGEGSRLTVL.

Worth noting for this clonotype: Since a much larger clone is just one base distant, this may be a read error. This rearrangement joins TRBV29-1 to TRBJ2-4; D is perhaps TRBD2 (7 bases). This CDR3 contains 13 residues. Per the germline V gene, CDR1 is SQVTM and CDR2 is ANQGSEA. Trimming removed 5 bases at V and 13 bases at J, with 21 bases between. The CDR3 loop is CSVRGGGFWEQYF. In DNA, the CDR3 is TGCAGCGTTCGGGGAGGGGGGTTTTGGGAGCAGTACTTC. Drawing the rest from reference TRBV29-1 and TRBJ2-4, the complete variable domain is SAVISQKPSRDICQRGTSLTIQCQVDSQVTMMFWYRQQPGQSLTLIATANQGSEATYESGFVIDKFPISRPNLTFSTLTVSNMSPEDSSIYLCSVRGGGFWEQYFGAGTRLSVL.

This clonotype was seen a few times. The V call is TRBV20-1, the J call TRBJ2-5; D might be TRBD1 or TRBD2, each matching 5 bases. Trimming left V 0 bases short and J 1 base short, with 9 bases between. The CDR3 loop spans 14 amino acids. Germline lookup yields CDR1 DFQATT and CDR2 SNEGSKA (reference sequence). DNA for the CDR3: TGCAGTGCTAGAGATCCGGGGACCCAAGAGACCCAGTACTTC. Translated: CSARDPGTQETQYF.

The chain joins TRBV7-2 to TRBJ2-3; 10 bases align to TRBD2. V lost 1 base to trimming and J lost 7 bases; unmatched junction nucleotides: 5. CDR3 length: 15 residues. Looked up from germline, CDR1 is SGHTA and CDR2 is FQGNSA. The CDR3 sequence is CASSLGSSGGNTQYF. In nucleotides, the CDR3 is TGTGCCAGCAGCTTAGGGAGTAGCGGGGGGAATACGCAGTATTTT.

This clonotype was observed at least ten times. CDR3 sequence: CASSPHQTGGPSSEQYF. In DNA, the CDR3 is TGTGCCAGCAGTCCCCACCAGACAGGGGGCCCTTCTAGCGAGCAGTACTTC. The chain recombines TRBV6-6 with TRBJ2-7; 10 bases are shared with TRBD1. The germline CDR1 and CDR2 sequences are MNHNY and SVGAGI (reference sequence). This CDR3 is 17 amino acids long. V trimming: 5 bases; J trimming: 6 bases; junction bases outside the gene matches: 16.

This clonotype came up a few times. For the CDR3, the DNA is TGTGCCAGCAGTTACGAGGGGGGGACTAATGAAAAACTGTTTTTT. It is translated as CASSYEGGTNEKLFF. The chain links TRBV6-6 to TRBJ1-4; a possible D gene is TRBD1 (6 bases). Trimming removed 2 bases from V and 2 bases from J, with 9 bases in between. CDR3 length equals 15 residues. In germline, CDR1 is MNHNY, CDR2 SVGAGI (reference sequence).

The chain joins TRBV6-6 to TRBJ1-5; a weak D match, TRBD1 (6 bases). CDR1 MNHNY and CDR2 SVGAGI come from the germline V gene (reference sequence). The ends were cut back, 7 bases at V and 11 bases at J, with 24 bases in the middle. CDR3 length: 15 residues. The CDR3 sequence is CASTLTGHQYGTQHF. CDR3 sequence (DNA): TGTGCCAGCACCTTAACGGGACACCAGTATGGGACCCAGCATTTT.